This is a list of T cell receptor beta chains from one sample in a study of blood T cell repertoires in COVID-19. Measured with immunoSEQ multiplex PCR; TCRdb has only the in-frame clones, and not every one. The sample has about 180,000 clones, around 83% seen once. The sample consisted of peripheral blood. The receptors were gathered from a woman between 25 and 40 years old with active or convalescent COVID-19. CDR3s include the opening cysteine and the closing phenylalanine or tryptophan. The order of the fields is V gene, CDR3 protein.

>TRBV28
CASIRQAPYEQYF
>TRBV7-9
CASSLFQGQTYEQYF
>TRBV10-3
CAIRQGDTGELFF
>TRBV5-4
CASSLEVHTGIENNQPQHF
>TRBV7-9
CASSLAGVNHQETQYF
>TRBV9
CASSVDPGVGYTF
>TRBV11-2
CASSFLAGGTTDTQYF
>TRBV13
CASSSGGETQYF
>TRBV5-1
CASSAGTGGNQPQHF
>TRBV2
CASSEVQGAYEQYF
>TRBV27
CASSFSGRRDEQYF
>TRBV5-1
CASSFTGGSSYEQYF